The entry that follows covers one T cell receptor (beta chain) sequence. Trimming left V 0 bases short and J 8 bases short, with 15 bases between. There are 15 residues in the CDR3. Germline V gene lookup returns CDR1 SGHRS and CDR2 YFSETQ. The data originate from a study of blood T cell repertoires in COVID-19. Repertoires were generated with immunoSEQ multiplex PCR, while TCRdb's copy carries only in-frame clones and drops some. The sample lists about 170,000 clones, about 86% occurring once. The rearrangement uses TRBV5-1 and TRBJ1-5; D uncertain. This TCR was sampled from a woman in her fifties or sixties with COVID-19, enrolled during active disease. Sequences were obtained from peripheral blood. The CDR3 protein is CASSLEGHFSEPQHF. The CDR3 DNA is TGCGCCAGCAGCTTGGAAGGTCATTTTAGCGAGCCCCAGCATTTT.